This record covers a single T cell receptor beta chain. The germline V gene encodes CDR1 LNHDA and CDR2 SQIVND (reference sequence). The V gene lost 8 bases and the J gene lost 2 bases, with 13 bases spanning the gap. This CDR3 has 14 amino acids. The data belong to a study of cytomegalovirus exposure and HLA in healthy donors. The PCR had 60 Vbeta and 13 Jbeta primers. Sequencing was performed with immunoSEQ multiplex PCR; in TCRdb, only in-frame clones are kept and a portion is missing. The data hold some 170,000 clones, with more than 80% observed a single time. V is TRBV19 and J is TRBJ1-5; D perhaps matches TRBD1 (6 bases). This TCR was sampled from a woman aged 18-30 years in good health and CMV-seropositive. Sequences were obtained from PBMCs. The CDR3 bases are TGTGCCAGTTCGTTGCCAGGGGGCAATCAGCCCCAGCATTTT. Amino acids: CASSLPGGNQPQHF.